The next 5 T cell receptor beta chains were all read from a single sample in a study of T cells after yellow fever vaccination. Using its own MiXCR run on the 5' RACE reads, TCRdb lists one record per CDR3 protein. Among fewer than 400,000 distinct CDR3 sequences listed, more than 5.5% were seen once. The sequencing here drew on PBMCs, taken 5 days after the yellow fever booster vaccination. These receptor sequences come from a young man who received the YFV17D yellow fever vaccine.

With respect to this clonotype: Possible read error: a much larger clone is one base away. The chain uses TRBV7-9 and TRBJ1-4; 7 bases agree with TRBD1. Germline CDR1 reads SEHNR; CDR2 reads FQNEAQ (reference sequence). This CDR3 spans 16 amino acids. The V gene end was trimmed by 1 base and the J gene end by 1 base; junction bases not matched to a gene: 3. CDR3 region: CASSLVTGRTNEKLFF. CDR3 sequence (DNA): TGTGCCAGCAGCTTAGTGACAGGGCGAACTAATGAAAAACTGTTTTTT.

This clonotype showed up just a few times. The chain uses TRBV18 and TRBJ2-1; a possible D gene is TRBD1 (6 bases). The V gene's germline CDR1 is KGHSH and CDR2 LQKENI. V lost 2 bases and J lost 1, with 12 bases in between. This CDR3 is built from 16 residues. The CDR3 region is CASSPRDTSSYNEQFF. The CDR3 region has the DNA TGTGCCAGCTCACCAAGGGACACCTCATCCTACAATGAGCAGTTCTTC.

The table lists this clonotype with many counts. The V and J genes are TRBV28 and TRBJ2-5, with 11 nucleotides matching TRBD2. Germline CDR1 MDHEN, CDR2 SYDVKM. The CDR3 sequence is 17 residues long. V lost 3 bases and J lost 3; bases outside the gene matches: 9. The CDR3 nucleotides read TGTGCCAGCAGTTTCCTAGGGCTAGCGGGAGGTAAAGAGACCCAGTACTTC. This codes for CASSFLGLAGGKETQYF.

The CDR3 region has the DNA TGTGCCAGCAGCCCCGGGCCCCACGAGCAGTACTTC. It encodes CASSPGPHEQYF. The chain is built from TRBV7-8 and TRBJ2-7; D ambiguous. The V gene lost 5 bases and the J gene lost 5 bases, with 10 bases spanning the gap. Germline CDR1 reads SGHVS; CDR2 reads FQNEAQ. The CDR3 has 12 residues. Complete variable domain (other parts from reference TRBV7-8 and TRBJ2-7): GAGVSQSPRYKVAKRGQDVALRCDPISGHVSLFWYQQALGQGPEFLTYFQNEAQLDKSGLPSDRFFAERPEGSVSTLKIQRTQQEDSAVYLCASSPGPHEQYFGPGTRLTVT.

This clonotype came up many times. Here the CDR3 reads CASSLAEASGGYTF. CDR3 nucleotide sequence: TGCGCCAGCAGCTTGGCCGAGGCTTCGGGTGGCTACACCTTC. This chain joins TRBV5-1 and TRBJ1-2; D is unresolved. Germline CDR1 and CDR2: SGHRS and YFSETQ. This CDR3 contains 14 residues. V was shortened by 0 bases and J by 7 bases, with 13 bases between the two germline ends. Variable domain in full (rest from reference TRBV5-1 and TRBJ1-2): KAGVTQTPRYLIKTRGQQVTLSCSPISGHRSVSWYQQTPGQGLQFLFEYFSETQRNKGNFPGRFSGRQFSNSRSEMNVSTLELGDSALYLCASSLAEASGGYTFGSGTRLTVV.